What follows are 20 T cell receptor beta chains derived from one specimen sequenced in a study of T cells in Graves' hyperthyroidism and ophthalmopathy. Amplified TCR beta CDR3 regions derived from RNA transcripts. The TCR CDR3 was amplified in a first-round RT-PCR using the HTBI primer set. TCRdb fed the multiplex PCR reads into MiXCR, producing one record per CDR3 protein. The sample includes around 350,000 distinct CDR3 sequences, 15% to 20% seen only once; the top ten take about 4%. Sequenced input: blood. The receptors come from a woman younger than 35 with Graves' hyperthyroidism.

This clonotype was detected many times. The chain employs TRBV29-1 and TRBJ2-7; D unclear. Deletions cut 5 bases from V and 0 bases from J, with 14 bases between. Germline CDR1 and CDR2: SQVTM and ANQGSEA. The CDR3 spans 14 residues. Written as DNA, the CDR3 is TGCAGCGTTTCCTTAACATACAACTCCTACGAGCAGTACTTC. Its protein product is CSVSLTYNSYEQYF.

The genes are TRBV6-4 and TRBJ2-7; possible D gene TRBD1, 6 bases. The germline V and J ends were trimmed by 6 bases and 0 bases, with 21 bases remaining between them. The CDR3 is 17 amino acids. Germline V gives CDR1 MRHNA, CDR2 SNTAGT. CDR3 nucleotides: TGTGCCAGCAGGACGGACAGCATAACGTATAGCTCCTACGAGCAGTACTTC. Amino acid sequence: CASRTDSITYSSYEQYF.

V usage is TRBV18 and J usage is TRBJ2-5, with 8 bases fitting TRBD2. This CDR3 comprises 17 residues. Trimming at V came to 3 bases and at J to 10 bases, leaving 19 bases not matched to a gene. The germline gives CDR1 KGHSH, CDR2 LQKENI. In DNA, the CDR3 is TGTGCCAGCTCACCCTGGACTAGCCGGTTCGTTGATAAGGACCAGTACTTC. This gives the protein CASSPWTSRFVDKDQYF.

The table lists this clonotype with a few counts. This chain uses TRBV6-1 with TRBJ1-1, with no clear D. CDR3 length equals 12 residues. From germline, CDR1 is MNHNS and CDR2 SASEGT. The V end lost 6 bases, the J end lost 1 base, and 6 bases lay between the germline ends. The CDR3 coding sequence is TGTGCCAGCAGGGCCTGGAACACTGAAGCTTTCTTT. As protein: CASRAWNTEAFF.

This clonotype has only a few counts. The CDR3 loop reads CASSAQENEKLFF. CDR3 sequence (DNA): TGTGCCAGCAGTGCCCAAGAAAATGAAAAACTGTTTTTT. The chain has TRBV6-1 and TRBJ1-4, with D unclear. CDR1 is MNHNS, CDR2 SASEGT, per germline. The V end lost 4 bases, the J end lost 5 bases, and 8 bases lay between the germline ends. The CDR3 runs 13 residues.

This clonotype has ten or more counts. The CDR3 loop is CASSEGRTNYGYTF. DNA for the CDR3: TGCGCCAGCAGTGAGGGGAGGACTAACTATGGCTACACCTTC. This chain joins TRBV10-2 and TRBJ1-2; no clear D. Per the germline V gene, CDR1 is WSHSY and CDR2 is SAAADI. The CDR3 spans 14 residues. V was trimmed by 2 bases and J by 0 bases, leaving 7 bases between them.

This clonotype was observed many times. This sequence joins TRBV5-1 and TRBJ2-7; 7 nucleotides align to TRBD2. CDR1 is SGHRS and CDR2 is YFSETQ in the germline V gene. J was trimmed by 4 bases and V by 0 bases; bases with no gene match: 7. The CDR3 has 15 residues. The CDR3 coding sequence is TGCGCCAGCAGCTTGGGGGGGGACTACCCTTACGAGCAGTACTTC. Encoded protein: CASSLGGDYPYEQYF.

This clonotype was seen many times. The genes are TRBV6-1 and TRBJ1-1; D is undetermined. V shed 2 bases and J shed 1 base, with 11 bases lying between them. Germline CDR1 MNHNS, CDR2 SASEGT. The CDR3 consists of 15 residues. CDR3 sequence: CASSERVRTNTEAFF. DNA for the CDR3: TGTGCCAGCAGTGAAAGGGTCAGAACGAACACTGAAGCTTTCTTT.

This clonotype appeared a few times. This chain uses TRBV12-3 or TRBV12-4 with TRBJ2-5, with 13 bases fitting TRBD2. This CDR3 comprises 17 residues. The V gene end was trimmed by 3 bases and the J gene end by 0 bases; junction bases not matched to a gene: 4. CDR3 bases: TGTGCCAGCAGTTTTCTAGGACTAGCGGGGGACCAAGAGACCCAGTACTTC. The encoded protein is CASSFLGLAGDQETQYF.

This clonotype appeared many times. The gene calls are TRBV7-9 and TRBJ2-7, with TRBD1 identical over 10 bases. This CDR3 contains 15 residues. The V and J ends lost 4 bases and 3 bases, in that order; junction bases with no gene match: 6. Germline V gene lookup returns CDR1 SEHNR and CDR2 FQNEAQ (reference sequence). The CDR3 region is CASSSVRDRGYEQYF. The CDR3 region has the DNA TGTGCCAGCAGCTCCGTCCGGGACAGGGGCTACGAGCAGTACTTC.

This clonotype occurred many times. The chain combines TRBV24-1 with TRBJ2-5; 8 positions agree with TRBD1. Germline V gene sequence: CDR1 KGHDR, CDR2 SFDVKD. The CDR3 length is 15 residues. With V trimmed by 1 base and J by 1 base, 1 base remained unmatched. DNA for the CDR3: TGTGCCACCAGTGATTTCCAGGGGGCCCAAGAGACCCAGTACTTC. As protein: CATSDFQGAQETQYF.

V usage is TRBV6-5 and J usage is TRBJ1-5; D call uncertain. Deletions cut 1 base from V and 1 base from J, with 8 bases between. The germline V gene encodes CDR1 MNHEY and CDR2 SVGAGI. The CDR3 covers 15 residues. The CDR3 nucleotides read TGTGCCAGCAGTTACTACCTCGGGAGCAATCAGCCCCAGCATTTT. Protein: CASSYYLGSNQPQHF.

This clonotype was detected ten times or more. The genes are TRBV11-2 and TRBJ1-2; the D gene is possibly TRBD1 (5 bases). This CDR3 is 15 amino acids long. Trimming stripped 0 bases from V and 8 bases from J, with 16 bases between. The germline V gene encodes CDR1 SGHAT and CDR2 FQNNGV. The CDR3 protein is CASSLDPQGVEGYTF. The CDR3 DNA reads TGTGCCAGCAGCTTAGATCCCCAGGGCGTGGAGGGCTACACCTTC.

At least ten counts were recorded for this clonotype. The DNA of the CDR3 is TGTGCCAGCAGTTTAGCCCTCCGTCTTCAGCCCCAGCATTTT. Amino acids: CASSLALRLQPQHF. The chain uses TRBV28 and TRBJ1-5, with unresolved D. CDR1 MDHEN and CDR2 SYDVKM come from the germline V gene. Trimming stripped 2 bases from V and 6 bases from J, with 11 bases between. The CDR3 runs to 14 residues.

This clonotype was counted many times. V is TRBV28 and J is TRBJ2-2, with 15 bases identical to TRBD2. V lost 4 bases, J lost 0 bases, and 9 bases stayed unmatched. Germline V gene sequence: CDR1 MDHEN, CDR2 SYDVKM. The CDR3 contains 20 residues. CDR3 loop: CASSYPRTSGGATNTGELFF. As DNA, the CDR3 is TGTGCCAGCAGTTACCCCCGGACTAGCGGGGGGGCTACGAACACCGGGGAGCTGTTTTTT.

The chain uses TRBV7-9 and TRBJ2-5; no definite D call. The germline V gene encodes CDR1 SEHNR and CDR2 FQNEAQ (reference sequence). This CDR3 comprises 11 residues. V was clipped by 8 bases and J by 5 bases, with 9 bases between them. The CDR3 loop is CASEKEETQYF. The CDR3, as DNA: TGTGCCAGCGAGAAGGAGGAGACCCAGTACTTC.

The chain is built from TRBV4-2 and TRBJ2-3, with D possibly TRBD1 on 6 matching bases. Trimming removed 0 bases from V and 4 bases from J, with 11 bases in between. The CDR3 has 15 amino acids. Germline V gives CDR1 LGHNA, CDR2 YNFKEQ. The chain's CDR3 is CASSQERKGADTQYF. The CDR3 region has the DNA TGTGCCAGCAGCCAAGAGCGGAAGGGGGCAGATACGCAGTATTTT.

This clonotype has a count of ten or more. The V call is TRBV18, the J call TRBJ1-2, with D hard to call. The V end lost 1 base, the J end lost 4 bases, and 10 bases lay between the germline ends. CDR3 size: 14 residues. Germline CDR1 KGHSH, CDR2 LQKENI. This CDR3 reads CASSPQDAVYGYTF. The CDR3 nucleotides are TGTGCCAGCTCACCACAGGATGCCGTCTATGGCTACACCTTC.

The V call is TRBV7-8, the J call TRBJ2-5, with 7 bases aligning to TRBD2. The ends lost 0 bases at V and 2 bases at J; junction bases unmatched: 3. The CDR3 is 15 residues long. Germline CDR1 SGHVS, CDR2 FQNEAQ. This CDR3 reads CASSLAGGRQETQYF. In DNA form, the CDR3 reads TGTGCCAGCAGCTTAGCGGGAGGGAGGCAAGAGACCCAGTACTTC.

This chain joins TRBV12-5 and TRBJ1-1; a possible D gene is TRBD1 (6 bases). CDR3 length: 16 amino acids. V was trimmed by 1 base and J by 8 bases, leaving 20 bases between them. Germline lookup yields CDR1 LGHNT and CDR2 FRNRAP. CDR3 protein: CASGLASHAGVLEAFF. The CDR3 nucleotides are TGTGCTAGTGGTTTGGCTTCTCACGCAGGGGTTTTAGAAGCTTTCTTT.